This TCR beta chain was found in a study of T cell responses to AZD1222 COVID-19 vaccine. Findings and caveats of the study: Along spike, vaccine-associated CD4 TCRs were found throughout, with dominance at 160-218 and 743-854.

Generated by immunoSEQ multiplex PCR, the TCRdb table keeps only in-frame clones and is missing some. The sample yields 150,000 or so clones, about nine tenths seen once. This clone was detected only once. What it binds is unknown. This material consisted of peripheral blood, taken 28 days after the second AZD1222 dose. This TCR came from an adult who received the AZD1222 COVID-19 vaccine.

The CDR3 DNA follows: TGTGCCAGCAGCCCCTTAGCGGGGGGGCGGGATGAGCAGTTCTTC. Amino acids: CASSPLAGGRDEQFF. The chain recombines TRBV6-5 with TRBJ2-1, with 11 bases matching TRBD2. CDR3 length: 15 residues. Germline assignment: CDR1 MNHEY and CDR2 SVGAGI. V gave up 6 bases and J gave up 8 bases; unmatched junction bases: 9.